Shown below are 2 T cell receptor beta chains from a single sample sequenced in a study of type 1 regulatory T cells. In TCRdb, the reads were re-called with MiXCR into one record per CDR3 protein. The repertoire holds about 42,000 distinct CDR3 sequences, with about 12% as singletons. These receptors are not linked to any known antigen. Input material: cultured non-Tr1 T cells, either the whole culture or a sorted T cell fraction (not recorded which). The source of these receptors is a human donor in good health.

This chain connects TRBV10-3 to TRBJ2-2, with D perhaps matching TRBD2 (5 bases). The germline CDR1 and CDR2 sequences are ENHRY and SYGVKD. The ends were cut back, 4 bases at V and 5 bases at J, with 26 bases in the middle. The CDR3 is 19 amino acids. In nucleotides, the CDR3 is TGTGCCATCAGTGCAGGTCGGGTGAGCGGAGGAGCTCGGACCGGGGAGCTGTTTTTT. Amino acid sequence: CAISAGRVSGGARTGELFF.

This clonotype was counted many times. The genes are TRBV15 and TRBJ1-3; D call uncertain. The germline V gene encodes CDR1 LNHNV and CDR2 YYDKDF (reference sequence). The length of the CDR3 is 12 residues. V lost 1 base, J lost 3 bases, and 1 base lay in between. CDR3 DNA: TGTGCCACCAGCAGAGTTGGAAACACCATATATTTT. Translating it yields CATSRVGNTIYF.